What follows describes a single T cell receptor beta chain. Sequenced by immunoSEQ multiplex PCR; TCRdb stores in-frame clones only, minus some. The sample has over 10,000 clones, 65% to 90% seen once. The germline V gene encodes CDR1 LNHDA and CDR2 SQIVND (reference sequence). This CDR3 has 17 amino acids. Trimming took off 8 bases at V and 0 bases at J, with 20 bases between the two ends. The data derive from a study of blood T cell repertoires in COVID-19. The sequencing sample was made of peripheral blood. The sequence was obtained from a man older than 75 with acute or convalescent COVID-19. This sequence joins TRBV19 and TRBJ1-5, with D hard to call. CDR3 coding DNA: TGTGCCAGTGAAGAGCTTGGGCATACGTATAGCAATCAGCCCCAGCATTTT. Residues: CASEELGHTYSNQPQHF.